The 4 T cell receptor beta chains listed next were all sequenced from one sample in a study of PD-1 blockade in classical Hodgkin lymphoma (TCRdb year 2020). Interpreted using the paper, the time point label stands for: newly diagnosed, previously untreated cHL patient sample. Magnetic negative selection with a Miltenyi CD4+ T cell isolation kit was used to purify CD4+ T cells from thawed PBMCs. The library was produced with the immunoSEQ multiplex PCR assay. The table comes from immuneACCESS by way of TCRdb, which keeps in-frame sequences with V and J called. Part of the clones is missing from these tables; in studies checked, under half for an unresolved V gene and the rest for unknown reasons. This sample gives approximately 35,000 clones in total; approximately 90% of them show up just once. Jointly, the top ten make up over 0.2% of the sample. The sequenced sample was CD4+ T cells from blood. The receptor set was obtained from a human donor with classical Hodgkin lymphoma.

This chain links TRBV10-2 with TRBJ2-3, with a tentative D call TRBD1 (5 bases). With 5 bases removed from V and 2 bases from J, the gap between germline ends came to 11 bases. The CDR3 is 14 residues long. The germline CDR1 and CDR2 sequences are WSHSY and SAAADI. The CDR3 protein is CASSRTPFTDTQYF. The DNA of the CDR3 is TGCGCCAGCAGTAGGACACCTTTCACAGATACGCAGTATTTT.

The chain has TRBV9 and TRBJ1-3; unclear D gene. V was pared by 0 bases and J by 2 bases, with 6 bases between. The germline gives CDR1 SGDLS, CDR2 YYNGEE. This CDR3 comprises 14 residues. CDR3 sequence (DNA): TGTGCCAGCAGCGTAGCACTTCCTGGAAACACCATATATTTT. It translates to CASSVALPGNTIYF. The full variable domain, in which reference TRBV9 and TRBJ1-3 provide the parts outside the CDR3, is DSGVTQTPKHLITATGQRVTLRCSPRSGDLSVYWYQQSLDQGLQFLIQYYNGEERAKGNILERFSAQQFPDLHSELNLSSLELGDSALYFCASSVALPGNTIYFGEGSWLTVV.

The V call is TRBV7-8, the J call TRBJ2-7; D ambiguous. Trimming took 1 base from V and 3 from J, leaving 7 bases between them. The CDR3 is 13 residues long. The germline V gene has CDR1 SGHVS and CDR2 FQNEAQ. The CDR3 reads CASSLGAYYEQYF. The CDR3 DNA sequence: TGTGCCAGCAGCTTAGGGGCCTACTACGAGCAGTACTTC.

The chain is built from TRBV4-1 and TRBJ2-2; D unresolved. Germline V gene sequence: CDR1 MGHRA, CDR2 YSYEKL. This CDR3 is 16 amino acids long. Trimming pared 0 bases from V and 0 bases from J, leaving 8 bases between. The CDR3 coding sequence is TGCGCCAGCAGCCAAGAGGGCGGCCCGAACACCGGGGAGCTGTTTTTT. As protein: CASSQEGGPNTGELFF.